This T cell receptor (beta chain) derives from a study of blood T cells in healthy people across ages. J was trimmed by 11 bases and V by 7 bases; bases with no gene match: 17. Germline CDR1 and CDR2: MNHEY and SVGEGT. The CDR3 has 15 amino acids. Then a second PCR, running roughly 7 to 11 cycles, was carried out with a sample-barcoded 5' primer and a J-beta primer mix. TCRdb called the 5' RACE reads again in MiXCR, with one record for every CDR3 protein. The table includes some 800,000 distinct CDR3 sequences, roughly 25% detected once. This sample was shared with a second study, whose subject was T cells of mothers and their children.

V gene TRBV6-2 or TRBV6-3 combines with J gene TRBJ2-5; TRBD1 aligns across 9 bases. The sequenced sample consisted of blood. The receptor comes from a boy aged 5 to 17 in good health. The CDR3, as DNA: TGTGCCAGCACCCAGGCCGGGACAGGGACTTGGGAGCAGTACTTC. Encoded protein: CASTQAGTGTWEQYF.